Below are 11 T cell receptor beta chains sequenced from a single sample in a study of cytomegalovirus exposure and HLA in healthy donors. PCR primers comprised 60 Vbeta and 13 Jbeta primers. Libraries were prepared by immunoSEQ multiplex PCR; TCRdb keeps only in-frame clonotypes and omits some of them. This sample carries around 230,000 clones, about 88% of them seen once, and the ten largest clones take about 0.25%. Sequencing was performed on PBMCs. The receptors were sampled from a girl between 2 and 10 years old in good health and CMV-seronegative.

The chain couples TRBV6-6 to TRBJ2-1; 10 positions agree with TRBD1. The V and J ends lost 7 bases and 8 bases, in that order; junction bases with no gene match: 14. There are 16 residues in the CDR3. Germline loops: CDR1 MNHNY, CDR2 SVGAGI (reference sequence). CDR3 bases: TGTGCCAGCACCCCTGGGGGACAGGGGTATGTAGATGAGCAGTTCTTC. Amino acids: CASTPGGQGYVDEQFF.

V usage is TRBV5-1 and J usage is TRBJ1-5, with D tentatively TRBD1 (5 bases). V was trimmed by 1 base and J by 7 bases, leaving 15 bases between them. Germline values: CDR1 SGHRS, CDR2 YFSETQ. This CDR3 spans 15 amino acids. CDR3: CASSLRPGGEQPQHF. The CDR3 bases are TGCGCCAGCAGCTTGAGGCCCGGGGGGGAGCAGCCCCAGCATTTT.

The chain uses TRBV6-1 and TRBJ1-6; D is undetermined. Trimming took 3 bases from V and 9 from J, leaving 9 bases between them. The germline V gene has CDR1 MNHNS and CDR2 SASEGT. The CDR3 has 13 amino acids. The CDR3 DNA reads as TGTGCCAGCAGTGATTCTCTAGGTTCACCCCTCCACTTT. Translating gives CASSDSLGSPLHF.

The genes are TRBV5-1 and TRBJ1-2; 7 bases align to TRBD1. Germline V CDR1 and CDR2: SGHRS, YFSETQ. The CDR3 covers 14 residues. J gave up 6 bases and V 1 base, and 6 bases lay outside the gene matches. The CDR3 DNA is TGCGCCAGCAGCTTGACCCCAGGGGGTGATGGCTACACCTTC. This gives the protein CASSLTPGGDGYTF.

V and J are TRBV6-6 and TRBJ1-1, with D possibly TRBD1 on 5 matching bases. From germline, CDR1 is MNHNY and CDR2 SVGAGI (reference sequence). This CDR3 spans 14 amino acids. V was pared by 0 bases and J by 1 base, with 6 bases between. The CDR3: CASSYSGANTEAFF. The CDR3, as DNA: TGTGCCAGCAGTTACTCAGGGGCGAACACTGAAGCTTTCTTT.

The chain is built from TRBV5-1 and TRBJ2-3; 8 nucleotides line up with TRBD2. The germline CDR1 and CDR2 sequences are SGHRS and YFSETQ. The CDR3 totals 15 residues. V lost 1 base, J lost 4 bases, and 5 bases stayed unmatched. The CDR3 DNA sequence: TGCGCCAGCAGCTTGAGGCGGGGGGCGTCAGATACGCAGTATTTT. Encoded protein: CASSLRRGASDTQYF.

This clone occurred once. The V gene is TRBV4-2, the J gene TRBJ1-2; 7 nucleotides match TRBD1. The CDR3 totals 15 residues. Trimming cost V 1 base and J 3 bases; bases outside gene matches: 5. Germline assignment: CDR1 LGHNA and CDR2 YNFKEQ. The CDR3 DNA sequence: TGTGCCAGCAGCCAAGTCCCAGGGGGTCACTATGGCTACACCTTC. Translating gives CASSQVPGGHYGYTF.

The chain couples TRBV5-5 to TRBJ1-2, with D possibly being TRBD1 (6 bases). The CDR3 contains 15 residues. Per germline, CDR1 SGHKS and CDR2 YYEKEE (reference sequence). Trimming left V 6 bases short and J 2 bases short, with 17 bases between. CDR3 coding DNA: TGTGCCAGCACCAGCTTGTTCGACAGGAACTATGGCTACACCTTC. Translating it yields CASTSLFDRNYGYTF. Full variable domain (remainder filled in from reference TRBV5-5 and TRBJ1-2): DAGVTQSPTHLIKTRGQQVTLRCSPISGHKSVSWYQQVLGQGPQFIFQYYEKEERGRGNFPDRFSARQFPNYSSELNVNALLLGDSALYLCASTSLFDRNYGYTFGSGTRLTVV.

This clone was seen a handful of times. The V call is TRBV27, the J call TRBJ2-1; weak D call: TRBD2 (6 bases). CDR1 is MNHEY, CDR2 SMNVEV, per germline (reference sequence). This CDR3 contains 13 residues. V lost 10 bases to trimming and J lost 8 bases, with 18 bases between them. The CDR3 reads CAIGGAGIDEQFF. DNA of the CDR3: TGTGCCATCGGAGGGGCAGGGATCGATGAGCAGTTCTTC.

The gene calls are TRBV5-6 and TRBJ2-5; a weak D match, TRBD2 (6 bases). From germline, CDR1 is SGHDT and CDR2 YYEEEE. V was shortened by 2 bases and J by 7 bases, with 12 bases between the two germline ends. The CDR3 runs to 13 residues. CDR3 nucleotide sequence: TGTGCCAGCAGCTTACGCCAGGGAGGGACCCAGTACTTC. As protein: CASSLRQGGTQYF.

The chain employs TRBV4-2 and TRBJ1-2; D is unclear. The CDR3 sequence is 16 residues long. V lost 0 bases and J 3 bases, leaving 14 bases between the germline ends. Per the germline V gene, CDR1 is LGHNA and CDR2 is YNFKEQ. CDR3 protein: CASSQEYNSQYYGYTF. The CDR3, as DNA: TGTGCCAGCAGCCAAGAGTATAACAGCCAATACTATGGCTACACCTTC.